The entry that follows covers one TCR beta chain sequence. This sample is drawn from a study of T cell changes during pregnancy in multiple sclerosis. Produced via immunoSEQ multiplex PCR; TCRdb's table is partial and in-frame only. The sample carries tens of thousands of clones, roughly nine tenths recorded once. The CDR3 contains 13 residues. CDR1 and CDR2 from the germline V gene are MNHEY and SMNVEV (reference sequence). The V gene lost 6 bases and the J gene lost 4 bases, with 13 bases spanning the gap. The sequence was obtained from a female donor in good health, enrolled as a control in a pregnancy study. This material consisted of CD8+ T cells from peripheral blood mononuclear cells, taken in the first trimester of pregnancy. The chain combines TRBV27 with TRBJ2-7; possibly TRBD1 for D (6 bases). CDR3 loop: CASRINQGYEQYF. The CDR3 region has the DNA TGTGCCAGCAGGATAAATCAGGGGTACGAGCAGTACTTC.